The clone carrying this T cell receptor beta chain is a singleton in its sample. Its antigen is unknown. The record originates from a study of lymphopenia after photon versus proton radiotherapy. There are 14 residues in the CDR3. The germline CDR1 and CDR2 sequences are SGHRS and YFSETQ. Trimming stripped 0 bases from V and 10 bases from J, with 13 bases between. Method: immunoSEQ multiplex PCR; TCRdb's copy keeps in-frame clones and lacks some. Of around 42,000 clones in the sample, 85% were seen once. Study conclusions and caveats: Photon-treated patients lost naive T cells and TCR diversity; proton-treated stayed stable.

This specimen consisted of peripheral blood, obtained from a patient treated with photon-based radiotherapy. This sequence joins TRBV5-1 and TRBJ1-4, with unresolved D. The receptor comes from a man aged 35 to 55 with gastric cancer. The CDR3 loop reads CASSLVSGSGKLFF. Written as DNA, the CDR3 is TGCGCCAGCAGCTTGGTTTCGGGATCGGGAAAACTGTTTTTT.